This T cell receptor beta chain was found in a study of OX40 agonist ivuxolimab in advanced cancers. As for the study in general: Administration of intravenous ivuxolimab to patients occurred every 2 weeks at 0.01 to 10 mg/kg. Eligibility admitted prior anti-PD-1, anti-PD-L1 or anti-CTLA-4 therapy; around 38% had some. Partial responses occurred in three patients (one hepatocellular carcinoma, two cutaneous melanoma).

The CDR3 length is 15 residues. V lost 4 bases to trimming and J lost 0 bases, with 9 bases between them. Germline lookup yields CDR1 LNHDA and CDR2 SQIVND (reference sequence). Profiling relied on immunoSEQ multiplex PCR, and the TCRdb table lists in-frame clones only, not all of them. This repertoire shows 65,000 to 80,000 clones, approximately 91% found once; its top ten account for over 0.35%. General study results and limits: By week 6 at 0.1 to 3.0 mg/kg, blood CD4+ and CD8+ T cells had expanded clonally.

About this clone: What it binds is unknown.

The specimen was CD4+ or CD8+ T cells sorted from blood, collected in a trial of the OX40 agonist ivuxolimab. V usage is TRBV19 and J usage is TRBJ1-4; the D is unclear. The clonotype originates from an adult with an advanced solid tumor such as melanoma, head and neck, liver or kidney cancer. The CDR3 region has the DNA TGTGCCAGTAGTAAACCCAGAGCAACTAATGAAAAACTGTTTTTT. It specifies CASSKPRATNEKLFF.